This T cell receptor beta chain was sequenced during a study of regulatory T cells in long-lasting Graves disease. Researchers made TCR beta libraries by using iRepertoire HTBI primers and running Arm-PCR on CDR3 regions. One entry per CDR3 protein results from TCRdb running MiXCR on the multiplex PCR reads. The table has 400,000 to 500,000 distinct CDR3 sequences, 15% to 20% seen once; the top ten hold under 30%. Per germline, CDR1 LGHNA and CDR2 YNFKEQ. The CDR3 covers 16 residues. The trim removed 4 bases at V and 2 bases at J, leaving 8 bases unmatched. The time point is: newly diagnosed GD, antithyroid drugs for less than 3 months. The authors made the TCR library using RNA they extracted from PBMCs. These data were also reused for a study on T cells in Graves' hyperthyroidism and ophthalmopathy.

The V and J genes are TRBV4-2 and TRBJ2-3; TRBD1 matches 8 bases. The sequence was collected from a woman aged 18-29 years with Graves disease. Sequenced here: peripheral blood mononuclear cells (PBMCs), sampled at new diagnosis, from a patient treated with antithyroid drugs. CDR3 DNA: TGTGCCAGCAGCCCAAAGACAGGGGCTGTCACAGATACGCAGTATTTT. Protein sequence: CASSPKTGAVTDTQYF.